This T cell receptor beta chain was retrieved from a study of T cells in Graves' hyperthyroidism and ophthalmopathy. The study's findings and limits: Blood also carried most thyroid clonotypes expanded above 0.001.

Details on this clonotype: Its target is unknown.

Over 18 months, lack of ophthalmopathy progression marked Graves' hyperthyroidism as stable. Every diagnosis used clinical symptoms, serum thyroxine and TRAb, thyroid ultrasound and orbital computed tomography. A roughly 10 ml volume of fresh peripheral blood provided the PBMCs. The CDR3 length is 14 residues. Germline trimming cut 7 bases from V and 2 bases from J; bases unmatched to any gene: 7. Germline V gene data show CDR1 as MNHNS and CDR2 as SASEGT. Regions amplified from RNA transcripts were the TCR beta CDR3 regions. The HTBI primer set was used in a first-round RT-PCR of the TCR CDR3. Each CDR3 protein gets one entry after TCRdb re-called the multiplex PCR reads with MiXCR. Among roughly 510,000 distinct CDR3 sequences listed, roughly 20% were seen once.

This sequence joins TRBV6-1 and TRBJ2-5; TRBD2 matches at 7 bases. This receptor was identified in a man aged 18 to 30 with Graves' hyperthyroidism. Sequenced sample: blood. This CDR3 is CASKRSGVQETQYF. The CDR3 bases are TGTGCCAGCAAACGGAGCGGGGTACAAGAGACCCAGTACTTC.